This T cell receptor beta chain was recovered during a study of Graves' ophthalmopathy and Graves' hyperthyroidism. The wider study: At initial diagnosis, peripheral blood was obtained, and this preceded any treatment. Study results and limitations: In blood, most expanded thyroid clonotypes above 0.001 frequency were also detected.

Notes on this clonotype: Its matching antigen is unknown.

CDR3 length equals 15 residues. Germline assignment: CDR1 MDHEN and CDR2 SYDVKM. V lost 3 bases, J lost 1 base, and 12 bases lay in between. The sequenced template was RNA, covering the TCR beta CDR3 region. First-round RT-PCR with HTBI primers preceded a second-round multiplex PCR. TCRdb recomputed calls from the multiplex PCR reads with MiXCR, one row per CDR3 protein. Of about 370,000 distinct CDR3 sequences listed, approximately 16% are singletons. The clonotype comes from a woman between 18 and 29 years old with Graves' ophthalmopathy. V gene TRBV28 combines with J gene TRBJ1-1; maybe TRBD1 (6 bases). The sequenced sample was peripheral blood. The CDR3 protein is CASSLWEGGNTEAFF. CDR3 DNA: TGTGCCAGCAGTTTGTGGGAAGGGGGGAACACTGAAGCTTTCTTT.